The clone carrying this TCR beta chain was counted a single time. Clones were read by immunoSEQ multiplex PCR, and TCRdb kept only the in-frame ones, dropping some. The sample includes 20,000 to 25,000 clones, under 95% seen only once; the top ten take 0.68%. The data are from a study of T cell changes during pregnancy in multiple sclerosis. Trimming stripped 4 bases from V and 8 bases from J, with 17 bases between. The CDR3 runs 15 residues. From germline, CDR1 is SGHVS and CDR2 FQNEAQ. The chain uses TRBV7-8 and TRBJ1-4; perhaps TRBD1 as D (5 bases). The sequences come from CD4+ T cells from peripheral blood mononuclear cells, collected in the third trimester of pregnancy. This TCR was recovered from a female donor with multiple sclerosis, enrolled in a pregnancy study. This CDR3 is CASSSRGPSGEKLFF. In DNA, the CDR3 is TGTGCCAGCAGCTCAAGGGGCCCCAGTGGCGAAAAACTGTTTTTT.